The source of this T cell receptor (beta chain) is a study of CD8 T cells in Susac syndrome. With random hexamers, reverse transcription was performed on roughly 0.5 to 1 ug of RNA. TCRdb recomputed calls from the immunoSEQ multiplex PCR reads with MiXCR, one row per CDR3 protein. The profile shows about 150,000 distinct CDR3 sequences, around 95% of them singletons. CD8+ and CD4+ T cells from blood underwent TCR beta sequencing, which was carried out in a high-throughput format. Negative isolation yielded CD8+ and CD4+ T cells; FACS enriched TEMRA cells. CDR3 size: 14 residues. Germline loops: CDR1 GTSNPN, CDR2 SVGIG (reference sequence). The V and J ends lost 0 bases and 0 bases respectively, with 5 bases between them.

The sequencing input was CD8+ T cells from PBMCs. This TCR derives from a human donor with multiple sclerosis. The chain recombines TRBV30 with TRBJ1-4; D not resolved. CDR3 coding DNA: TGTGCCTGGAGTGTGGAACCAACTAATGAAAAACTGTTTTTT. This sequence encodes CAWSVEPTNEKLFF.